The 17 T cell receptor beta chains below were found in one sample sequenced in a study of blood T cell repertoires in COVID-19 (dated by TCRdb to 2018 to 2021). Libraries were prepared through the immunoSEQ multiplex PCR assay. The source is immuneACCESS, and TCRdb retained only in-frame sequences with V and J called. Part of the clones is not carried over; for the studies checked, unresolved V genes explain less than half of this, and the remainder is unexplained. The sample table records some 270,000 clones; 89% of these occur just once. Around 2% of the sample rests with the top ten. The sequencing sample was made of peripheral blood. The receptors were gathered from a man in his fifties with acute or convalescent COVID-19.

V gene TRBV10-3 combines with J gene TRBJ2-6; TRBD2 might be the D (5 bases). V was clipped by 11 bases and J by 0 bases, with 14 bases between them. Germline CDR1 is ENHRY and CDR2 is SYGVKD. The CDR3 is 15 residues long. Here the CDR3 reads CASTALDSGANVLTF. In DNA form, the CDR3 reads TGTGCCTCAACCGCACTAGACTCTGGGGCCAACGTCCTGACTTTC.

The chain couples TRBV9 to TRBJ1-2; 7 positions agree with TRBD1. CDR1 SGDLS and CDR2 YYNGEE come from the germline V gene. V lost 5 bases and J lost 0; bases outside the gene matches: 1. The CDR3 extends over 13 amino acids. The CDR3 is CASSGTANYGYTF. In nucleotides, the CDR3 is TGTGCCAGCAGTGGGACAGCTAACTATGGCTACACCTTC.

The chain is built from TRBV2 and TRBJ1-2, with a weak D call TRBD1 (6 bases). V dropped 6 bases and J dropped 5 bases, with 22 bases sitting between them. CDR3 size: 16 residues. Germline V gene lookup returns CDR1 SNHLY and CDR2 FYNNEI. The CDR3 DNA is TGTGCCAGCAGCCGGTTGACAGGTCTGACTGGATATGGCTACACCTTC. Protein sequence: CASSRLTGLTGYGYTF. Full variable domain (outside the CDR3, taken from reference TRBV2 and TRBJ1-2): EPEVTQTPSHQVTQMGQEVILRCVPISNHLYFYWYRQILGQKVEFLVSFYNNEISEKSEIFDDQFSVERPDGSNFTLKIRSTKLEDSAMYFCASSRLTGLTGYGYTFGSGTRLTVV.

The chain carries TRBV30 and TRBJ2-5, with a tentative D call TRBD2 (6 bases). CDR1 is GTSNPN and CDR2 is SVGIG in the germline V gene (reference sequence). The CDR3 extends over 11 amino acids. V was trimmed by 3 bases and J by 9 bases, leaving 11 bases between them. CDR3 DNA: TGTGCCTGGAGCCCACGGGGGTCCCAGTACTTC. It encodes CAWSPRGSQYF.

CDR3 coding DNA: TGTGCCAGTAGTATAGTGGGGACAGGACTGAAGAGGACCCAGTACTTC. This gives the protein CASSIVGTGLKRTQYF. V and J are TRBV19 and TRBJ2-5; 8 bases are a match to TRBD1. This CDR3 has 16 residues. Germline V CDR1 and CDR2: LNHDA, SQIVND (reference sequence). Unmatched junction bases numbered 11, after V lost 1 base and J lost 7 bases.

This sequence joins TRBV19 and TRBJ2-3, with TRBD1 identical over 8 bases. The CDR3 contains 15 residues. The germline gives CDR1 LNHDA, CDR2 SQIVND (reference sequence). After removal of 8 bases from V and 2 bases from J, the junction contained 9 bases not matched to a gene. In DNA form, the CDR3 reads TGTGCCAGTGGGGCGGACAGGGTCACCACAGATACGCAGTATTTT. Translated, it gives CASGADRVTTDTQYF.

In its sample, this clone was seen once. The chain combines TRBV11-2 with TRBJ1-1; D remains unclear. CDR3 length: 16 amino acids. Germline assignment: CDR1 SGHAT and CDR2 FQNNGV. The V end lost 2 bases, the J end lost 1 base, and 14 bases lay between the germline ends. The CDR3 region has the DNA TGTGCCAGCAGCTTACCCCCCACTTTAGAGAACACTGAAGCTTTCTTT. Translating it yields CASSLPPTLENTEAFF.

The chain is built from TRBV19 and TRBJ1-3, with D unclear. CDR3 size: 18 residues. Looked up from germline, CDR1 is LNHDA and CDR2 is SQIVND (reference sequence). Trimming removed 3 bases from V and 0 bases from J, with 18 bases in between. CDR3 bases: TGTGCCAGTAGTATTAGATCTACCCACGGTTTCTCTGGAAACACCATATATTTT. Encoded protein: CASSIRSTHGFSGNTIYF.

This clone occurred once. The V gene is TRBV5-6, the J gene TRBJ2-6; D unclear. The V gene lost 0 bases and the J gene lost 0 bases, with 4 bases spanning the gap. The CDR3 consists of 15 residues. CDR1 is SGHDT, CDR2 YYEEEE, per germline. CDR3 nucleotides: TGTGCCAGCAGCTTGGGACACTCTGGGGCCAACGTCCTGACTTTC. Translating gives CASSLGHSGANVLTF.

This rearrangement joins TRBV5-1 to TRBJ2-2, with D possibly TRBD2 on 6 matching bases. Trimming pared 2 bases from V and 5 bases from J, leaving 13 bases between. This CDR3 contains 15 residues. The V gene's germline CDR1 is SGHRS and CDR2 YFSETQ. The CDR3 sequence is CASSFSGGVTGELFF. Written as DNA, the CDR3 is TGCGCCAGCAGCTTCTCAGGAGGGGTTACCGGGGAGCTGTTTTTT.

The chain is built from TRBV18 and TRBJ1-4; TRBD1 matches at 7 bases. The CDR3 loop spans 14 amino acids. Looked up from germline, CDR1 is KGHSH and CDR2 is LQKENI. With 2 bases clipped from V and 6 bases from J, the junction kept 3 bases outside the gene matches. The CDR3 region has the DNA TGTGCCAGCTCACCAGTTACAGGGGATGAAAAACTGTTTTTT. Translated, it gives CASSPVTGDEKLFF.

This clone came up once. The chain couples TRBV12-3 or TRBV12-4 to TRBJ1-1, with D hard to call. This CDR3 is built from 13 residues. Trimming stripped 11 bases from V and 5 bases from J, with 18 bases between. The CDR3 DNA follows: TGTGCCTGCCAGAATGCGGGTGGGACTGAAGCTTTCTTT. Its translation is CACQNAGGTEAFF.

The chain has TRBV21-1 and TRBJ1-1; the D segment call TRBD1 is taken from the table without a DNA check. TRBV21-1 is flagged as a pseudogene. The CDR3 runs to 13 residues. The DNA of the CDR3 is TGTGCCAGCACCCTCGGACAGGGCACTGAAGCTTTCTTT. This encodes CASTLGQGTEAFF.

V and J are TRBV5-6 and TRBJ1-5; perhaps TRBD1 as D (5 bases). V dropped 4 bases and J dropped 4 bases, with 15 bases sitting between them. The CDR3 totals 15 residues. In germline, CDR1 is SGHDT, CDR2 YYEEEE. CDR3 DNA: TGTGCCAGCAGCGGGGGAGGTCCTGGAAATCAGCCCCAGCATTTT. Protein: CASSGGGPGNQPQHF.

The chain employs TRBV6-6 and TRBJ1-1, with a weak D call TRBD1 (5 bases). V dropped 2 bases and J dropped 5 bases, with 9 bases sitting between them. The CDR3 runs 13 residues. From germline, CDR1 is MNHNY and CDR2 SVGAGI (reference sequence). Here the CDR3 reads CASSYLPGTEAFF. DNA of the CDR3: TGTGCCAGCAGTTACCTACCAGGGACTGAAGCTTTCTTT.

The chain couples TRBV21-1 to TRBJ2-3; TRBD2 was called by the table and not checked on the DNA. TRBV21-1 is tagged as a pseudogene. The CDR3 has 13 residues. CDR3 loop: CASGRGFTDTQYF. CDR3 in DNA: TGTGCCAGCGGCCGGGGTTTCACAGATACGCAGTATTTT.

The J gene is TRBJ1-2, the V gene TRBV7-9; perhaps TRBD1 as D (5 bases). CDR1 is SEHNR, CDR2 FQNEAQ, per germline (reference sequence). This CDR3 has 14 residues. V gave up 0 bases and J gave up 2 bases, with 7 bases separating them. The CDR3 loop is CASSLADINYGYTF. CDR3 DNA sequence: TGTGCCAGCAGCTTAGCGGACATAAACTATGGCTACACCTTC. The entire variable domain, with the rest obtained from reference TRBV7-9 and TRBJ1-2, is as follows: DTGVSQNPRHKITKRGQNVTFRCDPISEHNRLYWYRQTLGQGPEFLTYFQNEAQLEKSRLLSDRFSAERPKGSFSTLEIQRTEQGDSAMYLCASSLADINYGYTFGSGTRLTVV.